Shown below are 29 T cell receptor beta chains from a single sample sequenced in a study of blood T cell repertoires in COVID-19. Measured with immunoSEQ multiplex PCR; TCRdb has only the in-frame clones, and not every one. The data show roughly 180,000 clones, roughly nine tenths seen once. The specimen sequenced was peripheral blood. The receptors stem from a man between 70 and 80 years old with active or convalescent COVID-19.

The J gene is TRBJ2-7, the V gene TRBV6-5, with 9 bases matching TRBD1. CDR1 MNHEY and CDR2 SVGAGI come from the germline V gene. The CDR3 consists of 14 residues. Losses at the gene ends were 6 bases for V and 1 base for J; bases not matched to a gene: 4. CDR3 in amino acids: CASSSTGGSYEQYF. In DNA, the CDR3 is TGTGCCAGCAGCTCGACAGGGGGGTCCTACGAGCAGTACTTC.

CDR3 residues: CASSQGGARGRGNYGYTF. The CDR3 nucleotides read TGCGCCAGCAGCCAAGGAGGTGCGAGGGGGCGGGGTAACTATGGCTACACCTTC. The chain recombines TRBV4-3 with TRBJ1-2, with 7 bases fitting TRBD1. This CDR3 is built from 18 residues. V lost 1 base and J lost 1; bases outside the gene matches: 12. From germline, CDR1 is LGHNA and CDR2 YSLEER.

J is TRBJ2-7 and V is TRBV18, with D possibly matching TRBD1 (6 bases). This CDR3 spans 14 amino acids. Between the trimmed V and J ends, which lost 3 bases and 6 bases, there was a span of 15 bases. Germline V gene data show CDR1 as KGHSH and CDR2 as LQKENI. The CDR3 protein is CASSPQTGLREQYF. CDR3 sequence (DNA): TGTGCCAGCTCACCCCAAACAGGGTTGCGCGAGCAGTACTTC.

The chain links TRBV18 to TRBJ1-6, with a tentative D call TRBD1 (6 bases). The germline gives CDR1 KGHSH, CDR2 LQKENI. The CDR3 spans 15 residues. V was shortened by 4 bases and J by 5 bases, with 12 bases between the two germline ends. The CDR3 is CASSLGQHNNSPLHF. The CDR3 DNA reads TGTGCCAGCTCACTCGGACAGCACAATAATTCACCCCTCCACTTT.

V usage is TRBV7-9 and J usage is TRBJ1-2, with D perhaps TRBD1 (5 bases). CDR3 length: 17 residues. In germline, CDR1 is SEHNR, CDR2 FQNEAQ (reference sequence). The ends were cut back, 5 bases at V and 4 bases at J, with 23 bases in the middle. The CDR3 DNA is TGTGCCAGCAGCCCCTCCAGGGCGGGCCCGGGAGTCTATGGCTACACCTTC. It is translated as CASSPSRAGPGVYGYTF.

This clone was detected a few times. The genes are TRBV11-2 and TRBJ2-7; 11 bases line up with TRBD2. This CDR3 is built from 17 residues. V was pared by 1 base and J by 5 bases, with 10 bases of the junction left unmatched. Per germline, CDR1 SGHAT and CDR2 FQNNGV. The CDR3 reads CASSLGASGRLGDEQYF. In DNA, the CDR3 is TGTGCCAGCAGCTTAGGAGCTAGCGGGAGGCTTGGGGACGAGCAGTACTTC.

This sequence joins TRBV10-1 and TRBJ1-1, with D perhaps matching TRBD1 (5 bases). Germline CDR1 is WNHNN and CDR2 is SYGVQD (reference sequence). Trimming removed 7 bases from V and 4 bases from J, with 25 bases in between. CDR3 length: 17 residues. The CDR3 DNA follows: TGCGCCAGCATAAAACAGGTGGGGAGGATTCTGGTCACTGAAGCTTTCTTT. Amino acids: CASIKQVGRILVTEAFF.

The chain employs TRBV29-1 and TRBJ2-5, with no clear D. Germline CDR1 and CDR2: SQVTM and ANQGSEA. The CDR3 extends over 15 amino acids. V was pared by 2 bases and J by 1 base, with 14 bases between. Here the CDR3 reads CSVESLGLAQETQYF. In DNA, the CDR3 is TGCAGCGTTGAATCACTGGGCCTCGCCCAAGAGACCCAGTACTTC.

The chain combines TRBV6-5 with TRBJ2-7, with 8 nucleotides matching TRBD1. The CDR3 totals 13 residues. Trimming took 4 bases from V and 3 from J; bases not matched to a gene: 2. Germline V gene data show CDR1 as MNHEY and CDR2 as SVGAGI. This CDR3 is CASSFTGGYEQYF. CDR3 bases: TGTGCCAGCAGTTTTACAGGGGGCTACGAGCAGTACTTC.

The chain employs TRBV10-2 and TRBJ2-2; 9 nucleotides match TRBD2. CDR1 and CDR2 (germline): WSHSY, SAAADI. This CDR3 has 15 residues. V lost 5 bases and J lost 2; bases outside the gene matches: 3. In DNA form, the CDR3 reads TGCGCCAGCAGTTTTAGCGGGAGCAACACCGGGGAGCTGTTTTTT. Protein sequence: CASSFSGSNTGELFF.

The CDR3 coding sequence is TGTGCCAGCAGCTTCGGACAGGGGAACACTGAAGCTTTCTTT. The encoded protein is CASSFGQGNTEAFF. V and J are TRBV9 and TRBJ1-1; 8 bases match TRBD1. This CDR3 has 14 residues. The germline V gene has CDR1 SGDLS and CDR2 YYNGEE. The V gene end was trimmed by 4 bases and the J gene end by 1 base; junction bases not matched to a gene: 3.

V is TRBV28 and J is TRBJ1-2; 7 bases agree with TRBD1. Germline V gene lookup returns CDR1 MDHEN and CDR2 SYDVKM. This CDR3 comprises 15 residues. V gave up 5 bases and J gave up 8 bases; unmatched junction bases: 14. In DNA, the CDR3 is TGTGCCAGCAGTCCGACAAAACAGGGGATTAAGGGCTACACCTTC. It yields the protein CASSPTKQGIKGYTF.

The CDR3 nucleotides are TGTGCCAGCAGCCCGACTCCGGGACAGACGAACTCTGGAAACACCATATATTTT. This encodes CASSPTPGQTNSGNTIYF. The rearrangement joins TRBV28 to TRBJ1-3; 7 bases are a match to TRBD1. The trim removed 6 bases at V and 0 bases at J, leaving 14 bases unmatched. Per germline, CDR1 MDHEN and CDR2 SYDVKM. The CDR3 runs 18 residues.

The chain recombines TRBV7-2 with TRBJ1-2; TRBD1 matches 9 bases. Germline lookup yields CDR1 SGHTA and CDR2 FQGNSA. With 5 bases clipped from V and 5 bases from J, the junction kept 9 bases outside the gene matches. CDR3 length: 15 residues. CDR3 in amino acids: CASSPGTGSPYGYTF. For the CDR3, the DNA is TGTGCCAGCAGCCCAGGGACAGGGTCCCCATATGGCTACACCTTC.

The rearrangement uses TRBV6-5 and TRBJ1-6; unclear D gene. Trimming shortened V by 0 bases and J by 0 bases, and 6 bases separated the two germline ends. This CDR3 spans 16 amino acids. From germline, CDR1 is MNHEY and CDR2 SVGAGI. CDR3 in DNA: TGTGCCAGCAGTTACTCGGCCAGCTCCTATAATTCACCCCTCCACTTT. It translates to CASSYSASSYNSPLHF.

The V gene is TRBV28, the J gene TRBJ1-3; the match to TRBD1 covers 7 bases. This CDR3 comprises 15 residues. V gave up 3 bases and J gave up 4 bases; unmatched junction bases: 6. Germline V CDR1 and CDR2: MDHEN, SYDVKM. CDR3 sequence: CASSFGDREGNTIYF. In DNA form, the CDR3 reads TGTGCCAGCAGTTTTGGAGACAGGGAAGGAAACACCATATATTTT.

The chain couples TRBV4-3 to TRBJ2-7, with TRBD1 as a possible D gene (5 bases). The V end lost 1 base, the J end lost 2 bases, and 12 bases lay between the germline ends. Germline lookup yields CDR1 LGHNA and CDR2 YSLEER. CDR3 length: 15 residues. As DNA, the CDR3 is TGCGCCAGCAGCCAAGGGAAAACAGGAGCCTACGAGCAGTACTTC. Translation: CASSQGKTGAYEQYF.

V gene TRBV30 combines with J gene TRBJ2-7; 9 bases match TRBD1. This CDR3 is 14 amino acids long. The junction had 5 bases not matched to a gene; V was cut back by 5 bases and J by 0 bases. CDR1 is GTSNPN and CDR2 is SVGIG in the germline V gene (reference sequence). The CDR3, as DNA: TGTGCCTGGGGACAGGGGAGGGTCTCCTACGAGCAGTACTTC. Encoded protein: CAWGQGRVSYEQYF.

The V and J genes are TRBV5-4 and TRBJ1-2, with 9 bases fitting TRBD1. This CDR3 contains 16 residues. With 3 bases clipped from V and 4 bases from J, the junction kept 10 bases outside the gene matches. Germline lookup yields CDR1 SGHNT and CDR2 YYREEE (reference sequence). The CDR3 nucleotides are TGTGCCAGCAGCTCTGGGACAGGGAGGAATGGCTATGGCTACACCTTC. This gives the protein CASSSGTGRNGYGYTF.

This chain's CDR3 is CASSPRGSRTTNEKLFF. In DNA form, the CDR3 reads TGTGCCAGCTCCCCCAGGGGATCAAGAACAACTAATGAAAAACTGTTTTTT. V usage is TRBV18 and J usage is TRBJ1-4, with a possible D match to TRBD1 (6 bases). Looked up from germline, CDR1 is KGHSH and CDR2 is LQKENI. Trimming cost V 6 bases and J 0 bases, with 17 bases left between them. The CDR3 extends over 17 amino acids.

The chain employs TRBV5-5 and TRBJ1-1, with TRBD1 identical over 8 bases. The junction had 15 bases not matched to a gene; V was cut back by 0 bases and J by 8 bases. Looked up from germline, CDR1 is SGHKS and CDR2 is YYEKEE (reference sequence). The CDR3 spans 17 residues. Here the CDR3 reads CASSLEGQGSTITEAFF. The CDR3 DNA sequence: TGTGCCAGCAGCTTGGAAGGACAGGGATCCACTATCACCGAAGCTTTCTTT.

The CDR3: CASSLMGAKGYTF. CDR3 sequence (DNA): TGTGCCAGCAGTTTAATGGGGGCTAAAGGCTACACCTTC. The V and J genes are TRBV27 and TRBJ1-2, with a possible D match to TRBD1 (6 bases). The CDR3 contains 13 residues. Trimming took 2 bases from V and 8 from J, leaving 12 bases between them. The germline V gene has CDR1 MNHEY and CDR2 SMNVEV (reference sequence).

The rearrangement uses TRBV11-1 and TRBJ2-6, with 8 bases identical to TRBD1. CDR1 SGHAT and CDR2 FQDESV come from the germline V gene (reference sequence). The CDR3 spans 18 residues. V gave up 0 bases and J gave up 3 bases; unmatched junction bases: 7. CDR3 DNA: TGTGCCAGCAGCTTAGCGGCAGGGGGCGTCTTTGGGGCCAACGTCCTGACTTTC. Amino acid sequence: CASSLAAGGVFGANVLTF.

J is TRBJ1-4 and V is TRBV19; the D gene is possibly TRBD1 (5 bases). The CDR3 is made up of 14 amino acids. The germline gives CDR1 LNHDA, CDR2 SQIVND (reference sequence). V lost 6 bases, J lost 7 bases, and 15 bases lay in between. DNA of the CDR3: TGTGCCAGTAGCGATAGTGGGGCACGTGAAAAACTGTTTTTT. Its translation is CASSDSGAREKLFF.

The chain employs TRBV9 and TRBJ1-1; perhaps TRBD1 as D (6 bases). With 3 bases removed from V and 5 bases from J, the gap between germline ends came to 17 bases. Per the germline V gene, CDR1 is SGDLS and CDR2 is YYNGEE. This CDR3 region has 15 residues. The CDR3 nucleotides are TGTGCCAGCAGCGCCCACACAGGGTCAAATACTGAAGCTTTCTTT. This encodes CASSAHTGSNTEAFF.

The chain carries TRBV29-1 and TRBJ1-4; D perhaps matches TRBD1 (6 bases). Germline V lookup: CDR1 SQVTM, CDR2 ANQGSEA. Between the trimmed V and J ends, which lost 5 bases and 7 bases, there was a span of 14 bases. This CDR3 has 13 amino acids. The CDR3 nucleotides are TGCAGCGTTACAGGGAGACTGGGTGAAAAACTGTTTTTT. It encodes CSVTGRLGEKLFF.

Here the CDR3 reads CASSFELGLASEQFF. CDR3 in DNA: TGTGCCAGCAGCTTCGAATTAGGACTAGCATCTGAGCAGTTCTTC. The genes are TRBV7-2 and TRBJ2-1, with TRBD2 identical over 8 bases. This CDR3 is built from 15 residues. Germline CDR1 SGHTA, CDR2 FQGNSA. With V trimmed by 3 bases and J by 9 bases, 10 bases remained unmatched.

Note on this clone: Within the sample, other DNA sequences also encode this same CDR3. This chain links TRBV9 with TRBJ1-2; D perhaps matches TRBD1 (5 bases). Germline V gene lookup returns CDR1 SGDLS and CDR2 YYNGEE. Trimming took off 3 bases at V and 2 bases at J, with 8 bases between the two ends. The CDR3 is 13 amino acids. CDR3 bases: TGTGCCAGCAGCGCGGGGGGGAACTATGGCTACACCTTC. It specifies CASSAGGNYGYTF. Based on the CDR3 plus reference TRBV9 and TRBJ1-2, the full variable domain is DSGVTQTPKHLITATGQRVTLRCSPRSGDLSVYWYQQSLDQGLQFLIQYYNGEERAKGNILERFSAQQFPDLHSELNLSSLELGDSALYFCASSAGGNYGYTFGSGTRLTVV.

This rearrangement joins TRBV6-2 or TRBV6-3 to TRBJ2-7, with a possible D match to TRBD2 (5 bases). This CDR3 comprises 15 residues. The germline V gene encodes CDR1 MNHEY and CDR2 SVGEGT. The V and J ends lost 5 bases and 7 bases respectively, with 21 bases between them. Written as DNA, the CDR3 is TGTGCCAGCAGTCTATCCCGGACGGGCCGAGGGGAGCAGTACTTC. It specifies CASSLSRTGRGEQYF.